Listed below are T cell receptor beta chains from one sample, sequenced in a study of OX40 agonist ivuxolimab in advanced cancers. The table came from immunoSEQ multiplex PCR; TCRdb's copy has only in-frame clones and leaves some out. The sample comprises around 75,000 clones, approximately 80% of which are singletons, and approximately 1% rests with the top ten. This sample comprised CD4+ or CD8+ T cells sorted from blood, obtained in a trial of the OX40 agonist ivuxolimab. These receptors were taken from an adult with an advanced solid tumor such as melanoma, head and neck, liver or kidney cancer. The CDR3 runs from the conserved cysteine through the conserved F or W.

v_gene | CDR3aa
TRBV28 | CASSFVRLAGEQETQYF
TRBV19 | CASSIKTTGWGSPLHF
TRBV5-1 | CASSSGGQQLLSNTGELFF
TRBV28 | CASRTHRTGANVLTF
TRBV2 | CASHGTSVGEQYF
TRBV7-8 | CASSRTGGQKNTEAFF
TRBV7-6 | CASSPRQGFGELFF
TRBV11-2 | CASSRGAGETQYF
TRBV11-1 | CASSPADRGSTDTQYF
TRBV18 | CASSPIYPGTGTSGELFF
TRBV7-9 | CASSLLPVGQGQETQYF
TRBV10-1 | CASSLLQGGDSPLHF
TRBV18 | CASSVAGTGDEQYF
TRBV5-1 | CASSPTGTGRNNEQFF
TRBV28 | CASHKGGLSSYEQYF
TRBV4-1 | CASSQDDTKGGAQYF
TRBV6-1 | CASQTGGADGYTF
TRBV5-5 | CASSLVGGGAPQETQYF
TRBV9 | CASSVGPASGGAYEQYF
TRBV6-5 | CASSTTADSNQPQHF
TRBV28 | CASSRSLDSLGETQYF
TRBV5-1 | CASSPPDIIGDEQFF
TRBV11-2 | CASTGVFGQQFF
TRBV25-1 | CASSVTSGVRDTQYF
TRBV6-5 | CASSYSTGTRQPQHF
TRBV13 | CASSLRGLGTQYF
TRBV29-1 | CSAYRDTIYF
TRBV9 | CASSVAPNQPQHF
TRBV28 | CASSQGTGGLNYGYTF
TRBV5-1 | CASSPGTSGGVRETQYF
TRBV13 | CASSLDRHTEAFF
TRBV28 | CATRFGALNTEAFF